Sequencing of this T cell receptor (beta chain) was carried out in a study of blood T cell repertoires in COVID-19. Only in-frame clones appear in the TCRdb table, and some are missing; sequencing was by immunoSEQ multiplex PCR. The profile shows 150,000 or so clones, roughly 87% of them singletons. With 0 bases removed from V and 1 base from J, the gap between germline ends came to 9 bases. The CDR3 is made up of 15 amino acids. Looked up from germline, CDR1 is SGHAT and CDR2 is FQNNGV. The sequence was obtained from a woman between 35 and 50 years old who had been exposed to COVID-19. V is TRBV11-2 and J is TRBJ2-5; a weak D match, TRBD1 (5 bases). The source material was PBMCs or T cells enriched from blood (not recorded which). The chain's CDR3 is CASSLEATVQETQYF. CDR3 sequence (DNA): TGTGCCAGCAGCTTAGAAGCGACAGTCCAAGAGACCCAGTACTTC.